Listed below are T cell receptor beta chains from one sample, sequenced in a study of beta chain features in type 1 diabetes. Here immunoSEQ multiplex PCR was the method, and the copy in TCRdb shows in-frame clones only, minus some. Among 680,000 or so clones listed, about an eighth were seen once. Sequencing used naive CD4+ T cells from blood. These receptors came from a man younger than 30 with type 1 diabetes. The conserved cysteine and the conserved F or W are not part of the CDR3 here. Each record gives: V gene, J gene, CDR3 length, CDR3 protein.

v_call: TRBV30
j_call: TRBJ1-4
cdr3_length: 14
cdr3_aa: AWSPGSDSINEKLF

v_call: TRBV27
j_call: TRBJ1-5
cdr3_length: 9
cdr3_aa: ASSVNQPQH

v_call: TRBV21-1
j_call: TRBJ1-5
cdr3_length: 10
cdr3_aa: ASSTVNQPQH

v_call: TRBV9
j_call: TRBJ1-2
cdr3_length: 12
cdr3_aa: ASSVVRDRDGYT

v_call: TRBV15
j_call: TRBJ2-7
cdr3_length: 17
cdr3_aa: ATSRVPGPYSGGGYEQY

v_call: TRBV15
j_call: TRBJ2-2
cdr3_length: 14
cdr3_aa: ATSRDASANTGELF

v_call: TRBV10-3
j_call: TRBJ2-4
cdr3_length: 9
cdr3_aa: AVYARNIQY

v_call: TRBV5-6
j_call: TRBJ1-1
cdr3_length: 11
cdr3_aa: ASSLALPGEAF

v_call: TRBV30
j_call: TRBJ1-1
cdr3_length: 11
cdr3_aa: ACQQGMNTEAF

v_call: TRBV10-3
j_call: TRBJ2-7
cdr3_length: 13
cdr3_aa: AISQTTGNPYEQY

v_call: TRBV5-6
j_call: TRBJ1-5
cdr3_length: 12
cdr3_aa: ASSSWTGNQPQH

v_call: TRBV5-1
j_call: TRBJ2-2
cdr3_length: 14
cdr3_aa: ASSTLVGQGSGELF

v_call: TRBV10-3
j_call: TRBJ2-3
cdr3_length: 13
cdr3_aa: AIQRTAASTDTQY

v_call: TRBV2
j_call: TRBJ1-2
cdr3_length: 12
cdr3_aa: ANPGVGQAGGYT